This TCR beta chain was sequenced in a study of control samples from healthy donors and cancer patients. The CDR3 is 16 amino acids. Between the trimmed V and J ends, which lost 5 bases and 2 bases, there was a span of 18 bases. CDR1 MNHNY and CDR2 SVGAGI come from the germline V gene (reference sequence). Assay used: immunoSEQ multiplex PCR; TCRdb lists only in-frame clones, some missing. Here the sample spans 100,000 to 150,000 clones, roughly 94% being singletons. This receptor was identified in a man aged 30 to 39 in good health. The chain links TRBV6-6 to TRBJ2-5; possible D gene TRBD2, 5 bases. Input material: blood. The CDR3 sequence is CASSRGTRMGQETQYF. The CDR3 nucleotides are TGTGCCAGCAGTCGAGGAACTAGGATGGGACAAGAGACCCAGTACTTC.